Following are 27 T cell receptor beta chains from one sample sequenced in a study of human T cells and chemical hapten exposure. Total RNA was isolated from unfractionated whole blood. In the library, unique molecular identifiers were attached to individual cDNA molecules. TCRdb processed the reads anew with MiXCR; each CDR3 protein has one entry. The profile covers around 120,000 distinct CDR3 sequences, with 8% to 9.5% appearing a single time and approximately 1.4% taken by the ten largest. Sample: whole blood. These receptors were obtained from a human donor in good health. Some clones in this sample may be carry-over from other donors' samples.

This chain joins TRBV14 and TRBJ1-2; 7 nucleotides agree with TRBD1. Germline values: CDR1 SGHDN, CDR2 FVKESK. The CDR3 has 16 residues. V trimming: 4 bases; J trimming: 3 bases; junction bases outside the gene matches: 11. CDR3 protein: CASSLRGGGGDYGYTF. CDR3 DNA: TGTGCCAGCAGCCTCAGAGGGGGCGGAGGAGACTATGGCTACACCTTC.

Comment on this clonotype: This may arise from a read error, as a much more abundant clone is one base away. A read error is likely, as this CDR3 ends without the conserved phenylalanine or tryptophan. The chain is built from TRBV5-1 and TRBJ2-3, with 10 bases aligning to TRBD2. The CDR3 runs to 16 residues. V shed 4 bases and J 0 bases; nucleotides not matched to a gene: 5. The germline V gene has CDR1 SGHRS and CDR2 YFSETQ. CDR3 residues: CASSKGTSESTDTQYI. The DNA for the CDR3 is TGCGCCAGCAGCAAGGGGACTAGCGAAAGCACAGATACGCAGTATATT.

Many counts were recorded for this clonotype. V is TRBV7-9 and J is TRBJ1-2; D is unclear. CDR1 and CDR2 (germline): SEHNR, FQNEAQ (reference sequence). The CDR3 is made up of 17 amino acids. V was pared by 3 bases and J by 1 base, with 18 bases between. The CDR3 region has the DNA TGTGCCAGCAGCTTTAGTTTAAATGGTGGCATTAACTATGGCTACACCTTC. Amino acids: CASSFSLNGGINYGYTF.

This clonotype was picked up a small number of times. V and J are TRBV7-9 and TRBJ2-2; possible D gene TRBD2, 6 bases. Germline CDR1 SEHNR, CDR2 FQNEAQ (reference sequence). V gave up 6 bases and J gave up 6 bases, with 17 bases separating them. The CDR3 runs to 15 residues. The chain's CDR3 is CASRPGLGSPGELFF. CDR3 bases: TGTGCCAGCAGGCCGGGACTCGGATCACCCGGGGAGCTGTTTTTT.

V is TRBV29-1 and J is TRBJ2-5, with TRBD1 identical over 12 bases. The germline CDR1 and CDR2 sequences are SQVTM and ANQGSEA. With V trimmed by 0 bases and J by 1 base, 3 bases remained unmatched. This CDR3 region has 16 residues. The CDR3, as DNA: TGCAGCGTTGAAGACGGGACAGGGGGCTTCCAAGAGACCCAGTACTTC. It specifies CSVEDGTGGFQETQYF.

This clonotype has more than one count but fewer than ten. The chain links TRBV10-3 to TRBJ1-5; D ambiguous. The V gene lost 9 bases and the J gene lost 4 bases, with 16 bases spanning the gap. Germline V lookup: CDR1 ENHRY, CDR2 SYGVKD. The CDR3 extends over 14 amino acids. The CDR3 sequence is CAIGDTFLNQPQHF. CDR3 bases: TGTGCCATTGGAGACACGTTCCTAAATCAGCCCCAGCATTTT.

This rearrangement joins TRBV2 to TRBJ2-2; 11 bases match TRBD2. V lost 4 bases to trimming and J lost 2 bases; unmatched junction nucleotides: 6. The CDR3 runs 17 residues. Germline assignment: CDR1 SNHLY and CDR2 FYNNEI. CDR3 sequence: CASSAGLAGGNTGELFF. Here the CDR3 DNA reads TGTGCCAGCAGTGCAGGTCTAGCGGGAGGTAACACCGGGGAGCTGTTTTTT. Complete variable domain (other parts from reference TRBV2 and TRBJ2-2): EPEVTQTPSHQVTQMGQEVILRCVPISNHLYFYWYRQILGQKVEFLVSFYNNEISEKSEIFDDQFSVERPDGSNFTLKIRSTKLEDSAMYFCASSAGLAGGNTGELFFGEGSRLTVL.

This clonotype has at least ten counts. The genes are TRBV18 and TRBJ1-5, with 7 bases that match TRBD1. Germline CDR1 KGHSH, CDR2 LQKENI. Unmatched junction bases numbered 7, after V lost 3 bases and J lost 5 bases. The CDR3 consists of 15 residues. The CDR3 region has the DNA TGTGCCAGCTCACCCGTGAGGGGGCGCGATCAGCCCCAGCATTTT. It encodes CASSPVRGRDQPQHF.

In DNA, the CDR3 is TGTGCCAGCAGTCCAGCGGGGAGCGTCACCGGGGAGCTGTTTTTT. This sequence encodes CASSPAGSVTGELFF. The chain joins TRBV12-3 or TRBV12-4 to TRBJ2-2, with TRBD2 identical over 7 bases. CDR3 length: 15 amino acids. J gave up 4 bases and V 5 bases, and 7 bases lay outside the gene matches.

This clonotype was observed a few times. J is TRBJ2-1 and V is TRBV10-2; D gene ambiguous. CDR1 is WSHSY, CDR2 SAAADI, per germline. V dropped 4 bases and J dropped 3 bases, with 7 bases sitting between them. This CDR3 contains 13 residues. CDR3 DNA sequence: TGCGCCAGCAGTGCGGCTTTCTACAATGAGCAGTTCTTC. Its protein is CASSAAFYNEQFF.

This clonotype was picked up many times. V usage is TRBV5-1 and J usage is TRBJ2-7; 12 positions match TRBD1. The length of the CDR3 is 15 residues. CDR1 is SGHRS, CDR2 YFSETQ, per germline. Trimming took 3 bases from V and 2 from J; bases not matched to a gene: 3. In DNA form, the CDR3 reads TGCGCCAGCAGCTCGGGGACAGGGGGCACCTACGAGCAGTACTTC. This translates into CASSSGTGGTYEQYF.

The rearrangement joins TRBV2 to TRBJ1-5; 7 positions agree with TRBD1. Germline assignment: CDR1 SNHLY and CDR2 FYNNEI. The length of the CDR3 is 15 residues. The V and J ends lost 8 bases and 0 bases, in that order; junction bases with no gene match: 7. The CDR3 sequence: CASSGGAYSNQPQHF. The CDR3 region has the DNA TGTGCCAGCTCAGGGGGGGCCTATAGCAATCAGCCCCAGCATTTT. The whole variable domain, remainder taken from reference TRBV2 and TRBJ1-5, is EPEVTQTPSHQVTQMGQEVILRCVPISNHLYFYWYRQILGQKVEFLVSFYNNEISEKSEIFDDQFSVERPDGSNFTLKIRSTKLEDSAMYFCASSGGAYSNQPQHFGDGTRLSIL.

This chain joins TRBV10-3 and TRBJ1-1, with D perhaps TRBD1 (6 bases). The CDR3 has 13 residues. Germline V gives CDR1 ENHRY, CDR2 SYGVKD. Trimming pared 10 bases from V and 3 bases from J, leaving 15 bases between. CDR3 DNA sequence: TGTGCCACCGCGGGGGCCGGGGACACTGAAGCTTTCTTT. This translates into CATAGAGDTEAFF.

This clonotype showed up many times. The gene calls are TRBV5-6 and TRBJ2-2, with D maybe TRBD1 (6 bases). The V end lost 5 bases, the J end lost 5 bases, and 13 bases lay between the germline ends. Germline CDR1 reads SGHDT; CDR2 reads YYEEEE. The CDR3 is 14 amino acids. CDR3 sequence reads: CASRRDTRTGELFF. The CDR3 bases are TGTGCCAGCAGAAGGGACACGAGAACCGGGGAGCTGTTTTTT.

CDR3 amino acids: CASTLLAGGTGELFF. CDR3 coding DNA: TGTGCCAGCACTCTTCTAGCGGGAGGCACCGGGGAGCTGTTTTTT. The rearrangement joins TRBV28 to TRBJ2-2; 11 bases are shared with TRBD2. Trimming cost V 7 bases and J 4 bases; bases outside gene matches: 5. The CDR3 is made up of 15 amino acids. Germline values: CDR1 MDHEN, CDR2 SYDVKM.

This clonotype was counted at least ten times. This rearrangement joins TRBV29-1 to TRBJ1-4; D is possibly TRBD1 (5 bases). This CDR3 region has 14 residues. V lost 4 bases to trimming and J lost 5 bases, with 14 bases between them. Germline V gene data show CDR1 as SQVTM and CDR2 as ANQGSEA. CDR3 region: CSVASAGRNEKLFF. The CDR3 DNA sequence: TGCAGCGTTGCATCGGCAGGGAGGAATGAAAAACTGTTTTTT. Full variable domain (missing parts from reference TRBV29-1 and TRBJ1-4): SAVISQKPSRDICQRGTSLTIQCQVDSQVTMMFWYRQQPGQSLTLIATANQGSEATYESGFVIDKFPISRPNLTFSTLTVSNMSPEDSSIYLCSVASAGRNEKLFFGSGTQLSVL.

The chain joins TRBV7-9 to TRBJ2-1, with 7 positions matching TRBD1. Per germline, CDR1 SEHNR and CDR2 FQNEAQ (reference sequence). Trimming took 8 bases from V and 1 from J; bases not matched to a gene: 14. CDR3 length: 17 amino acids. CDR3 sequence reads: CASSPHLTGKSYNEQFF. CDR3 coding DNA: TGTGCCAGCTCCCCCCACTTGACAGGGAAGTCCTACAATGAGCAGTTCTTC.

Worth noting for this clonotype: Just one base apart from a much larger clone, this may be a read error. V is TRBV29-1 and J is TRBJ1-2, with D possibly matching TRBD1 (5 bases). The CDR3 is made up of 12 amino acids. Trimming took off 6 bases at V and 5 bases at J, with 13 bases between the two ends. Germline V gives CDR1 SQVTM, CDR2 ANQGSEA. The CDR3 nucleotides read TGCAGCGTAGAGACAGAGGCGTATGGCTACACCTTC. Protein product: CSVETEAYGYTF.

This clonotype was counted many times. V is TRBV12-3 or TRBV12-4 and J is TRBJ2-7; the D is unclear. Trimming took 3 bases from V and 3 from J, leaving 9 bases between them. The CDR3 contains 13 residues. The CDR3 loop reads CASSFGHFYEQYF. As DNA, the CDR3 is TGTGCCAGCAGTTTCGGTCACTTCTACGAGCAGTACTTC.

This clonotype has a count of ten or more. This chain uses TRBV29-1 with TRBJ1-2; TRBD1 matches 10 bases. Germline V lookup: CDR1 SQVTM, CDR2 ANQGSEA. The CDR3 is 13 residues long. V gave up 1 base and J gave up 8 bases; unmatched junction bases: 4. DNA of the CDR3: TGCAGCGTTGAAGGACAGGGGGCGAGCGGCTACACCTTC. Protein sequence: CSVEGQGASGYTF.

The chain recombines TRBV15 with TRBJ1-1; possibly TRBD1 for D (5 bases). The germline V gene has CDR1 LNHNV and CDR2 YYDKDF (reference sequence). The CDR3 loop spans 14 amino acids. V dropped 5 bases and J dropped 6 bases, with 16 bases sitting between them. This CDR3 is CATSSGTPLSEAFF. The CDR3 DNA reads TGTGCCACCAGCTCTGGGACTCCCCTTTCTGAAGCTTTCTTT.

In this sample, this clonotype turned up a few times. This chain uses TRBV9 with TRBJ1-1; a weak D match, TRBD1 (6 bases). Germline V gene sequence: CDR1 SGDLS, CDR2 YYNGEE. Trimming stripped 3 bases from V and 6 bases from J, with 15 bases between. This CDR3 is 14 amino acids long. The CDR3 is CASSEQGTNPEAFF. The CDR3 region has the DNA TGTGCCAGCAGCGAGCAGGGGACGAATCCTGAAGCTTTCTTT.

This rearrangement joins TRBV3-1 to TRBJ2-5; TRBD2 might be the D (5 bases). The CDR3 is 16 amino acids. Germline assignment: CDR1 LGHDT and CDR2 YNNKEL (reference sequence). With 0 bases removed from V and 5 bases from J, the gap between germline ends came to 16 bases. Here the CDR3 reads CASSQEASRPGETQYF. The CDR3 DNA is TGTGCCAGCAGCCAAGAGGCTAGCCGGCCGGGGGAGACCCAGTACTTC.

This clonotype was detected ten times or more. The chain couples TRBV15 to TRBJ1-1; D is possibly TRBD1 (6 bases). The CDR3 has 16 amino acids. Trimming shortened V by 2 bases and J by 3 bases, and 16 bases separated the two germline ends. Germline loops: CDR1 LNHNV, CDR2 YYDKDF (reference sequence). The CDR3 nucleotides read TGTGCCACCAGCAGACCCTTCCACGGGGGCGACACTGAAGCTTTCTTT. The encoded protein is CATSRPFHGGDTEAFF.

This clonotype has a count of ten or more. CDR3 region: CSGEGQANNEKLFF. CDR3 nucleotide sequence: TGCAGTGGAGAGGGACAGGCCAATAATGAAAAACTGTTTTTT. V usage is TRBV20-1 and J usage is TRBJ1-4, with TRBD1 identical over 8 bases. The CDR3 runs 14 residues. The germline gives CDR1 DFQATT, CDR2 SNEGSKA (reference sequence). With V trimmed by 7 bases and J by 4 bases, 8 bases remained unmatched.

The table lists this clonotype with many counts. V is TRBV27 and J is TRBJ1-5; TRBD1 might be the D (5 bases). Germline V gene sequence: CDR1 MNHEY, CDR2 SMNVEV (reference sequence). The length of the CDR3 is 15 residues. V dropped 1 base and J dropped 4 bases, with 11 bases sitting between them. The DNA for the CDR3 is TGTGCCAGCAGTTTATTCCGGGGACCTAATCAGCCCCAGCATTTT. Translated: CASSLFRGPNQPQHF.

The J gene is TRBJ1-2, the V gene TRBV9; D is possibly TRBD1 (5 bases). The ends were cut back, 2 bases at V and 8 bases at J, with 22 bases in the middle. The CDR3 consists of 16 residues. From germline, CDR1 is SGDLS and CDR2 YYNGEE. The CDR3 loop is CASSVGGGEGAGGYTF. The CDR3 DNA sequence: TGTGCCAGCAGCGTTGGAGGTGGGGAAGGGGCAGGCGGCTACACCTTC. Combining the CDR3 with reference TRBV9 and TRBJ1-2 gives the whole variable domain DSGVTQTPKHLITATGQRVTLRCSPRSGDLSVYWYQQSLDQGLQFLIQYYNGEERAKGNILERFSAQQFPDLHSELNLSSLELGDSALYFCASSVGGGEGAGGYTFGSGTRLTVV.